One and the same sample provided the 31 T cell receptor beta chains below, sequenced in a study of cytomegalovirus exposure and HLA in healthy donors (dated by TCRdb to the late 2010s). The library was built by means of the immunoSEQ multiplex PCR assay. TCRdb's version of the immuneACCESS table is confined to in-frame rearrangements and falls short of the full clone set. An unresolved V gene accounts for under half of the shortfall where checked; the remainder is of unknown origin. Within this sample are roughly 150,000 clones, with roughly 90% of them counted one time only. The ten largest clones add up to about 0.65% of the sample. The sequenced material came from PBMCs. These TCRs come from a man aged 18 to 30 in good health and CMV-seronegative.

This chain joins TRBV19 and TRBJ2-7, with 7 bases identical to TRBD1. This CDR3 region has 18 residues. Trimming took 5 bases from V and 3 from J; bases not matched to a gene: 19. Germline assignment: CDR1 LNHDA and CDR2 SQIVND (reference sequence). In nucleotides, the CDR3 is TGTGCCAGTAGTGGTGCGATTGCATACCCCCGACAGGGCTACGAGCAGTACTTC. Translation: CASSGAIAYPRQGYEQYF.

The J gene is TRBJ2-1, the V gene TRBV7-3; possible D gene TRBD1, 7 bases. CDR1 and CDR2 from the germline V gene are SGHTA and FQGTGA. Trimming removed 5 bases from V and 0 bases from J, with 17 bases in between. This CDR3 has 17 amino acids. Written as DNA, the CDR3 is TGTGCCAGCAGCGTGGAGGGGGCCCTTAGCTCCTACAATGAGCAGTTCTTC. Translating gives CASSVEGALSSYNEQFF.

The CDR3 bases are TGCGCCAGCAGCTTGAAGGAGGGTCACAATCAGCCCCAGCATTTT. Translating gives CASSLKEGHNQPQHF. V usage is TRBV5-1 and J usage is TRBJ1-5; D ambiguous. V was shortened by 1 base and J by 3 bases, with 11 bases between the two germline ends. The CDR3 sequence is 15 residues long. Germline CDR1 reads SGHRS; CDR2 reads YFSETQ.

The chain is built from TRBV7-8 and TRBJ1-5, with TRBD1 identical over 9 bases. The V gene's germline CDR1 is SGHVS and CDR2 FQNEAQ. The V gene end was trimmed by 5 bases and the J gene end by 4 bases; junction bases not matched to a gene: 12. The CDR3 covers 17 residues. The CDR3 here is CASSILTGGTINQPQHF. The CDR3 DNA follows: TGTGCCAGCAGCATTCTGACAGGGGGGACTATTAATCAGCCCCAGCATTTT.

V is TRBV27 and J is TRBJ2-1; 8 bases fit TRBD2. Germline CDR1 reads MNHEY; CDR2 reads SMNVEV (reference sequence). Trimming cost V 9 bases and J 0 bases; bases outside gene matches: 4. The CDR3 contains 14 residues. Here the CDR3 reads CASGGGSSYNEQFF. The CDR3 DNA reads as TGTGCCAGTGGCGGGGGGAGCTCCTACAATGAGCAGTTCTTC.

This chain joins TRBV5-6 and TRBJ2-5, with D possibly TRBD2 on 5 matching bases. V was shortened by 3 bases and J by 4 bases, with 10 bases between the two germline ends. This CDR3 is 13 amino acids long. In germline, CDR1 is SGHDT, CDR2 YYEEEE. Here the CDR3 DNA reads TGTGCCAGCAGCTCCTCTGAGGGAGAGACCCAGTACTTC. Translating it yields CASSSSEGETQYF.

This clone has only one observation. The rearrangement joins TRBV4-3 to TRBJ1-4, with D possibly TRBD1 on 5 matching bases. Looked up from germline, CDR1 is LGHNA and CDR2 is YSLEER. The germline V and J ends were trimmed by 0 bases and 5 bases, with 13 bases remaining between them. The CDR3 sequence is 16 residues long. The CDR3 DNA is TGCGCCAGCAGCCAAGATGGGGCCGGACTAAATGAAAAACTGTTTTTT. Its translation: CASSQDGAGLNEKLFF.

The chain is built from TRBV5-1 and TRBJ2-5; 11 bases fit TRBD2. J was trimmed by 6 bases and V by 0 bases; bases with no gene match: 7. This CDR3 contains 16 residues. Germline CDR1 and CDR2: SGHRS and YFSETQ. This CDR3 is CASSLAKLAGVQTQYF. For the CDR3, the DNA is TGCGCCAGCAGCTTGGCCAAACTAGCGGGAGTACAGACCCAGTACTTC.

The chain couples TRBV11-2 to TRBJ1-2; D unclear. The germline V and J ends were trimmed by 7 bases and 0 bases, with 15 bases remaining between them. The length of the CDR3 is 15 residues. CDR1 and CDR2 (germline): SGHAT, FQNNGV. CDR3 protein: CASKSIFGANYGYTF. DNA of the CDR3: TGTGCCAGCAAAAGCATATTCGGAGCTAACTATGGCTACACCTTC.

This chain connects TRBV13 to TRBJ1-2; tentatively, D is TRBD1 (6 bases). The germline V and J ends were trimmed by 3 bases and 2 bases, with 7 bases remaining between them. Germline V gene data show CDR1 as PRHDT and CDR2 as FYEKMQ (reference sequence). The CDR3 consists of 13 residues. Here the CDR3 DNA reads TGTGCCAGCAGCTTTCAGGGGAACTATGGCTACACCTTC. It specifies CASSFQGNYGYTF.

The rearrangement uses TRBV18 and TRBJ1-2, with D possibly TRBD1 on 6 matching bases. Germline CDR1 reads KGHSH; CDR2 reads LQKENI. Deletions cut 6 bases from V and 4 bases from J, with 24 bases between. The CDR3 has 17 amino acids. The CDR3 nucleotides read TGTGCCAGCTCGAGAAACGAGTTTGGACAGTCCACCTATGGCTACACCTTC. It translates to CASSRNEFGQSTYGYTF.

This sequence joins TRBV27 and TRBJ2-1; 7 nucleotides match TRBD2. The CDR3 loop spans 15 amino acids. Trimming cost V 3 bases and J 5 bases; bases outside gene matches: 7. Germline V lookup: CDR1 MNHEY, CDR2 SMNVEV (reference sequence). The chain's CDR3 is CASSFGAGVDNEQFF. The CDR3, as DNA: TGTGCCAGCAGTTTCGGGGCGGGAGTGGACAATGAGCAGTTCTTC.

This chain joins TRBV7-9 and TRBJ2-2; unclear D gene. The CDR3 contains 16 residues. V dropped 4 bases and J dropped 3 bases, with 15 bases sitting between them. The germline gives CDR1 SEHNR, CDR2 FQNEAQ (reference sequence). The CDR3 nucleotides read TGTGCCAGCAGCTCATCGGGTCGGCTAGACACCGGGGAGCTGTTTTTT. Translating gives CASSSSGRLDTGELFF.

On this clone itself: A far larger clone is one nucleotide away, so this likely arose from a read error. This rearrangement joins TRBV4-2 to TRBJ2-7; 8 bases align to TRBD2. From germline, CDR1 is LGHNA and CDR2 YNFKEQ. Trimming took 2 bases from V and 2 from J; bases not matched to a gene: 5. This CDR3 is built from 15 residues. DNA of the CDR3: TGTGCCAGCAGCCAAACTAGCGGACACACCTACGAGCAGTACTTC. The encoded protein is CASSQTSGHTYEQYF.

The chain has TRBV30 and TRBJ2-7; no reliable D call. Per germline, CDR1 GTSNPN and CDR2 SVGIG (reference sequence). This CDR3 region has 14 residues. Between the trimmed V and J ends, which lost 2 bases and 0 bases, there was a span of 11 bases. The CDR3, as DNA: TGTGCCTGGAGTAGCGTCCCAAGCTCCTACGAGCAGTACTTC. Its translation is CAWSSVPSSYEQYF.

The J gene is TRBJ1-6, the V gene TRBV7-9; 7 nucleotides line up with TRBD1. V shed 5 bases, J shed 8 bases, and the junction held 12 bases outside the gene matches. From germline, CDR1 is SEHNR and CDR2 FQNEAQ (reference sequence). The CDR3 covers 16 residues. The CDR3 loop is CASSDTTGALDSPLHF. The DNA for the CDR3 is TGTGCCAGCAGCGATACCACAGGGGCCTTGGATTCACCCCTCCACTTT.

The V gene is TRBV7-2, the J gene TRBJ1-5; D uncertain. Germline loops: CDR1 SGHTA, CDR2 FQGNSA. Trimming removed 2 bases at V and 8 bases at J, with 13 bases between. This CDR3 is built from 14 residues. CDR3 in amino acids: CASSLWTELEPQHF. The CDR3 DNA follows: TGTGCCAGCAGCTTATGGACTGAGCTCGAGCCCCAGCATTTT.

The rearrangement links TRBV9 to TRBJ2-3; D is possibly TRBD2 (5 bases). Per germline, CDR1 SGDLS and CDR2 YYNGEE. V shed 0 bases and J shed 1 base, with 12 bases lying between them. The CDR3 length is 16 residues. The CDR3 protein is CASSVGAGSGTDTQYF. Written as DNA, the CDR3 is TGTGCCAGCAGCGTAGGAGCAGGTAGCGGCACAGATACGCAGTATTTT.

J is TRBJ2-5 and V is TRBV9, with TRBD1 identical over 7 bases. Looked up from germline, CDR1 is SGDLS and CDR2 is YYNGEE. This CDR3 region has 15 residues. Trimming cost V 3 bases and J 5 bases; bases outside gene matches: 10. CDR3 loop: CASSEGDRARETQYF. As DNA, the CDR3 is TGTGCCAGCAGCGAGGGAGACAGGGCTCGGGAGACCCAGTACTTC.

The chain carries TRBV7-2 and TRBJ2-7, with D perhaps matching TRBD1 (5 bases). CDR1 and CDR2 from the germline V gene are SGHTA and FQGNSA. This CDR3 is built from 14 residues. V was shortened by 3 bases and J by 5 bases, with 14 bases between the two germline ends. The CDR3 DNA sequence: TGTGCCAGCAGCTTCAGGGTGGGCCCCCACGAGCAGTACGTC. Its protein product is CASSFRVGPHEQYV.

This sequence joins TRBV2 and TRBJ1-2; D is uncertain. Trimming cost V 3 bases and J 2 bases, with 10 bases left between them. The length of the CDR3 is 14 residues. Germline CDR1 and CDR2: SNHLY and FYNNEI. CDR3 sequence (DNA): TGTGCCAGCAGTGAGGGCATCTTAAACTATGGCTACACCTTC. Protein: CASSEGILNYGYTF.

V is TRBV6-5 and J is TRBJ2-7; 7 nucleotides match TRBD2. Germline V gene lookup returns CDR1 MNHEY and CDR2 SVGAGI. The CDR3 runs to 14 residues. V dropped 5 bases and J dropped 4; count of bases not matched to a gene: 8. CDR3 DNA sequence: TGTGCCAGCAGTCCCCTGGGGGGGGGATACGAGCAGTACGTC. Translation: CASSPLGGGYEQYV.

This chain's CDR3 is CATSRDTGESWYF. The CDR3 DNA sequence: TGTGCCACCAGCAGAGATACGGGGGAGTCTTGGTACTTC. The rearrangement uses TRBV15 and TRBJ2-7, with TRBD2 as a possible D gene (6 bases). The V and J ends lost 0 bases and 12 bases respectively, with 15 bases between them. This CDR3 region has 13 residues. The germline V gene encodes CDR1 LNHNV and CDR2 YYDKDF (reference sequence). Filled out from reference TRBV15 and TRBJ2-7, the complete variable domain reads DAMVIQNPRYQVTQFGKPVTLSCSQTLNHNVMYWYQQKSSQAPKLLFHYYDKDFNNEADTPDNFQSRRPNTSFCFLDIRSPGLGDTAMYLCATSRDTGESWYFGPGTRLTVT.

V usage is TRBV7-9 and J usage is TRBJ2-4; the D gene is possibly TRBD2 (5 bases). Trimming cost V 4 bases and J 3 bases, with 25 bases left between them. From germline, CDR1 is SEHNR and CDR2 FQNEAQ (reference sequence). This CDR3 is 19 amino acids long. CDR3 region: CASSSFAQQGQGGKNIQYF. For the CDR3, the DNA is TGTGCCAGCAGCTCCTTCGCGCAGCAAGGCCAAGGAGGCAAAAACATTCAGTACTTC.

The chain joins TRBV28 to TRBJ2-5; 7 positions agree with TRBD1. The CDR3 totals 14 residues. Germline-derived CDR1 and CDR2 are MDHEN and SYDVKM. V dropped 6 bases and J dropped 4; count of bases not matched to a gene: 8. The CDR3 nucleotides are TGTGCCAGCAGGGGGGACAGCAGCCTAGAGACCCAGTACTTC. It encodes CASRGDSSLETQYF.

This chain uses TRBV7-9 with TRBJ1-5; tentatively, D is TRBD1 (5 bases). Trimming pared 5 bases from V and 2 bases from J, leaving 13 bases between. In germline, CDR1 is SEHNR, CDR2 FQNEAQ (reference sequence). CDR3 length: 15 amino acids. The CDR3 region has the DNA TGTGCCAGCAGCCACGCGGGGGTTGGCAATCAGCCCCAGCATTTT. It encodes CASSHAGVGNQPQHF.

The chain joins TRBV30 to TRBJ1-3; TRBD1 matches at 7 bases. Germline V gene data show CDR1 as GTSNPN and CDR2 as SVGIG (reference sequence). J gave up 4 bases and V 5 bases, and 5 bases lay outside the gene matches. The CDR3 loop spans 13 amino acids. The DNA of the CDR3 is TGTGCCTGGGACAGGGAAGGAGGAAACACCATATATTTT. Its protein is CAWDREGGNTIYF.

The CDR3 loop reads CASRKTGQGITDTQYF. CDR3 nucleotides: TGTGCCAGCAGAAAGACGGGACAGGGGATAACAGATACGCAGTATTTT. The chain uses TRBV11-2 and TRBJ2-3, with TRBD1 matching 10 bases. This CDR3 comprises 16 residues. Trimming removed 6 bases from V and 3 bases from J; junction bases left unmatched: 9. Germline assignment: CDR1 SGHAT and CDR2 FQNNGV.

The chain joins TRBV5-1 to TRBJ2-1, with TRBD1 matching over 7 bases. Germline lookup yields CDR1 SGHRS and CDR2 YFSETQ. This CDR3 comprises 16 residues. V was clipped by 3 bases and J by 0 bases; unmatched bases: 6. CDR3 region: CASSSARGSSYNEQFF. The CDR3 DNA is TGCGCCAGCAGCTCCGCCAGGGGGAGCTCCTACAATGAGCAGTTCTTC.

The rearrangement links TRBV5-6 to TRBJ1-4; weak D call: TRBD1 (6 bases). The germline V gene has CDR1 SGHDT and CDR2 YYEEEE. The V and J ends lost 0 bases and 4 bases respectively, with 10 bases between them. The CDR3 spans 15 residues. The CDR3, as DNA: TGTGCCAGCAGCTTGGCACAGGGTTTTAATGAAAAACTGTTTTTT. As protein: CASSLAQGFNEKLFF.

V gene TRBV6-6 combines with J gene TRBJ1-1, with D perhaps TRBD1 (5 bases). Between the trimmed V and J ends, which lost 2 bases and 4 bases, there was a span of 17 bases. The CDR3 loop spans 16 amino acids. CDR1 MNHNY and CDR2 SVGAGI come from the germline V gene (reference sequence). Here the CDR3 reads CASSYPEAGTTTEAFF. The CDR3 region has the DNA TGTGCCAGCAGTTACCCCGAGGCAGGGACTACCACTGAAGCTTTCTTT.